This TCR beta chain was recorded in a study of post-analysis software for immune sequencing data. Points from the study as a whole: In patients, about 5 TRBV segments were more frequent than in controls, with TRBV5-6, TRBV5-1 and TRBV20-1 among them. The normalized Chao1 diversity of multiple sclerosis patients was significantly lower than that of controls.

Prepared TCR beta cDNA libraries contained unique molecular identifiers. Input populations of 1 to 10 million T cells gave rise to approximately 480,000 cDNA molecules. One entry per CDR3 protein results from TCRdb running MiXCR on the PCR reads. The repertoire holds some 190,000 distinct CDR3 sequences, with approximately 28% as singletons. With V trimmed by 1 base and J by 3 bases, 6 bases remained unmatched. The germline V gene has CDR1 SGHAT and CDR2 FQNNGV. The CDR3 spans 16 residues. Concerning this clonotype itself: The antigen is undetermined.

The chain combines TRBV11-2 with TRBJ2-1; TRBD2 agrees at 7 bases. The clonotype comes from a girl between 2 and 17 years old with multiple sclerosis. Sequenced sample: blood. This CDR3 reads CASSLVSGLDYNEQFF. The CDR3 DNA sequence: TGTGCCAGCAGCTTAGTTTCTGGACTAGACTACAATGAGCAGTTCTTC.